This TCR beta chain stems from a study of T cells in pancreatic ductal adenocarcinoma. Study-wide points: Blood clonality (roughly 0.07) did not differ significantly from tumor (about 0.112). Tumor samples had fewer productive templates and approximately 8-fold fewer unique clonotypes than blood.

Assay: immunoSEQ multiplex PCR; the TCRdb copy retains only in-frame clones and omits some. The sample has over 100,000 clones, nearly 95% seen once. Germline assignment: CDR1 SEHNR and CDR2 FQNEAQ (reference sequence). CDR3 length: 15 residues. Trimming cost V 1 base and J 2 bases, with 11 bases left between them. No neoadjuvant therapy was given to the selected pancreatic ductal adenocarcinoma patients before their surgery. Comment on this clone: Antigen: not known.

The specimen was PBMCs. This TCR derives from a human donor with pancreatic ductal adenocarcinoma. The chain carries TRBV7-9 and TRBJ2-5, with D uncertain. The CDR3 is CASSLVAAGQETQYF. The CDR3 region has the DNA TGTGCCAGCAGCTTAGTAGCCGCTGGGCAAGAGACCCAGTACTTC.